This T cell receptor (beta chain) was sequenced for a study of blood T cell repertoires in COVID-19. About the study: Donors in the United States, Italy and Spain gave samples during acute or convalescent COVID-19. PBMCs, B-cell-depleted T cells, or T cells were the source of the cDNA or gDNA that made up the material.

Method: immunoSEQ multiplex PCR; TCRdb's copy keeps in-frame clones and lacks some. The table lists 450,000 or so clones, approximately 90% of them singletons. Seattle researchers signed up patients amid active infection and tracked them longitudinally. Sequenced input: peripheral blood. The sequence derives from a man aged 18 to 29 with COVID-19, enrolled during active disease.

The CDR3 DNA sequence: TGTGCCAGCAGCCTTAGAGGGACAGGACCCTACGAGCAGTACTTC. Translated, it gives CASSLRGTGPYEQYF. This chain connects TRBV3-1 (or the pseudogene TRBV3-2) to TRBJ2-7, with TRBD1 identical over 8 bases. Trimming cost V 4 bases and J 2 bases; bases outside gene matches: 7. CDR1 is LGHDT and CDR2 is YNNKEL in the germline V gene (reference sequence). The CDR3 spans 15 residues.